This T cell receptor beta chain was obtained from a study of breast tumors, draining lymph nodes, adjacent tissues. This clonotype was seen ten or more times. Its antigen is as yet unknown. The lymph nodes were axillary draining lymph nodes from breast cancer patients. Per germline, CDR1 SEHNR and CDR2 FQNEAQ (reference sequence). Between the trimmed V and J ends, which lost 1 base and 3 bases, there was a span of 13 bases. The CDR3 has 16 amino acids. A single record per CDR3 protein comes from TCRdb applying MiXCR to the multiplex PCR reads. The sample lists around 120,000 distinct CDR3 sequences, just under 20% occurring once. Study results and limitations: Compared with basal-like, luminal-like tumors shared significantly more repertoire with nontumor tissue. The data were judged consistent with most tumor T cells coming from lymph node and expanding in tumor. Tumor repertoires ranked between lymph nodes and nontumor tissue in diversity, with V and J gene preferences. Data only fit, rather than demonstrated, lymph node origin of most tumor T cells.

The sample taken for sequencing was axillary lymph node tissue. This chain uses TRBV7-9 with TRBJ2-1; TRBD2 is a possible D gene (6 bases). The sequence derives from a female donor with breast cancer. Some clones in this sample may be carry-over from other donors' samples. CDR3: CASSLEGAGLYNEQFF. The CDR3 bases are TGTGCCAGCAGCTTAGAGGGAGCGGGCCTCTACAATGAGCAGTTCTTC.